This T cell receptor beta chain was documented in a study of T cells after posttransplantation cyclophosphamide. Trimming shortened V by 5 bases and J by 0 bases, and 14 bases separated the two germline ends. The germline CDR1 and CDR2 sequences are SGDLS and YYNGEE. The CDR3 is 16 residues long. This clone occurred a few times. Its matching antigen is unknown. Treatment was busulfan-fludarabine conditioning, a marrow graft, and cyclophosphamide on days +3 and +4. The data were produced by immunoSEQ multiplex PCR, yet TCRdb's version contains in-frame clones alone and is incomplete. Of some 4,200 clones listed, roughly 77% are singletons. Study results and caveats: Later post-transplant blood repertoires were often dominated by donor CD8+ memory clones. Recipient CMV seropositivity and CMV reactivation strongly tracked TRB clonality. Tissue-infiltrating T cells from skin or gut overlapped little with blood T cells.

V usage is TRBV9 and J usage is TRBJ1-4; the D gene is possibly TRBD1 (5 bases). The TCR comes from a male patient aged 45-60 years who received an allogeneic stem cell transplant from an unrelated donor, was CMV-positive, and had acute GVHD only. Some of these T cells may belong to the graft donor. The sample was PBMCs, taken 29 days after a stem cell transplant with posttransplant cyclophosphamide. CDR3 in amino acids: CASSEGRLATNEKLFF. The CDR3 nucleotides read TGTGCCAGCAGTGAGGGGAGGCTTGCAACTAATGAAAAACTGTTTTTT. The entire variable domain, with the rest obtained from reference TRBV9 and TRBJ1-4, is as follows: DSGVTQTPKHLITATGQRVTLRCSPRSGDLSVYWYQQSLDQGLQFLIQYYNGEERAKGNILERFSAQQFPDLHSELNLSSLELGDSALYFCASSEGRLATNEKLFFGSGTQLSVL.